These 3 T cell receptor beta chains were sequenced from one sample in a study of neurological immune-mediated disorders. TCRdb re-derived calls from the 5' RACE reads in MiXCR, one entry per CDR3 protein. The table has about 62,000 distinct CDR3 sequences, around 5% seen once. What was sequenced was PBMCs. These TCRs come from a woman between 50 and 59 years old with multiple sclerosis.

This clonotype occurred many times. CDR3: CAISESPSGVSYNEQFF. The CDR3 DNA reads as TGTGCCATCAGTGAGTCTCCTAGCGGGGTCTCGTACAATGAGCAGTTCTTC. The chain employs TRBV10-3 and TRBJ2-1; 9 bases match TRBD2. The V gene end was trimmed by 0 bases and the J gene end by 4 bases; junction bases not matched to a gene: 7. This CDR3 is 17 amino acids long. The V gene's germline CDR1 is ENHRY and CDR2 SYGVKD.

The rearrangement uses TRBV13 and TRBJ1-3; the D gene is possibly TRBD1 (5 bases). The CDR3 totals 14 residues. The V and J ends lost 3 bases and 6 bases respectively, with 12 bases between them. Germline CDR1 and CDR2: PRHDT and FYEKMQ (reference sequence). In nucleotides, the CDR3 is TGTGCCAGCAGCTTGGCAGGGACGGAAAACACCATATATTTT. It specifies CASSLAGTENTIYF.

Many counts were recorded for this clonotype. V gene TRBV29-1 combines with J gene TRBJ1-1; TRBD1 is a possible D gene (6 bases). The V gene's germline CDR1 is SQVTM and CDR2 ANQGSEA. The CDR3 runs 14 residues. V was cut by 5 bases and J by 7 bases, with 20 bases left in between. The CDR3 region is CSVLGGRGLSEAFF. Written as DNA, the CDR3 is TGCAGCGTTTTGGGGGGGCGGGGGCTTAGTGAAGCTTTCTTT.